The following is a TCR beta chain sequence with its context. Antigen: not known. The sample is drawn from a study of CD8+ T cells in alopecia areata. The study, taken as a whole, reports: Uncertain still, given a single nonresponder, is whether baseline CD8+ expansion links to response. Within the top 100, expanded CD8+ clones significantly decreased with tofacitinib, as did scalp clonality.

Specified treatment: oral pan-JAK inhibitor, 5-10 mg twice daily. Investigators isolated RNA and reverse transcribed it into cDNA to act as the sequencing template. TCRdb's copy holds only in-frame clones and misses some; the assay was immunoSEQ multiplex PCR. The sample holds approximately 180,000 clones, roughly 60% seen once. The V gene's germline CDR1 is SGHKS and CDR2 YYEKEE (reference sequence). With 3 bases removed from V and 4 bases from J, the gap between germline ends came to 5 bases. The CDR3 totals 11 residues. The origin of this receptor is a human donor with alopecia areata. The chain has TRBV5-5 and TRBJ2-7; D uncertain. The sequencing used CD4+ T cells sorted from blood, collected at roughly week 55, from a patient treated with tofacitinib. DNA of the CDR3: TGTGCCAGCAGCTCACAATACGAGCAGTACTTC. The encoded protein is CASSSQYEQYF.